This T cell receptor beta chain derives from a study of T cells in Graves' hyperthyroidism and ophthalmopathy. Uncontrolled infections, other autoimmune diseases, pregnancy or lactation led to exclusion of patients. Template material for amplifying TCR beta CDR3 regions consisted of RNA transcripts. Researchers ran a first-round RT-PCR on the TCR CDR3 using the HTBI primer set. MiXCR, applied by TCRdb to the multiplex PCR reads, yields one record per CDR3 protein. Among a few hundred thousand distinct CDR3 sequences, approximately 17% were seen once, and the ten largest hold 17%. V lost 0 bases and J lost 8, with 8 bases in between. The CDR3 length is 12 residues. Germline assignment: CDR1 SGHRS and CDR2 YFSETQ.

This sequence joins TRBV5-1 and TRBJ1-2, with D hard to call. The origin of this receptor is a woman under 30 with Graves' ophthalmopathy. Sequenced: blood. Written as DNA, the CDR3 is TGCGCCAGCAGCTTGGGGGGAGCCGGCTACACCTTC. This gives the protein CASSLGGAGYTF.